This T cell receptor beta chain was sequenced for a study of T cell responses to AZD1222 COVID-19 vaccine. Study-level points and caveats: AZD1222 recipients seropositive at baseline numbered only 5 to 7.

The length of the CDR3 is 14 residues. V dropped 4 bases and J dropped 4 bases, with 13 bases sitting between them. Germline-derived CDR1 and CDR2 are SQVTM and ANQGSEA. With respect to this clone: Antigen: not known.

This table comes from immunoSEQ multiplex PCR, and its TCRdb copy is limited to in-frame clones, with some not included. The repertoire includes around 140,000 clones, about 90% of them detected once, and 9% to 9.5% sits in the top ten. The receptor's source is an adult who received the AZD1222 COVID-19 vaccine. This material consisted of peripheral blood, taken 28 days after the second AZD1222 dose. J is TRBJ1-4 and V is TRBV29-1; D is unresolved. The CDR3 sequence: CSVVVGAGNEKLFF. The DNA for the CDR3 is TGCAGCGTTGTGGTAGGCGCGGGTAATGAAAAACTGTTTTTT.